The clone carrying this T cell receptor (beta chain) showed up just once. Its antigen is not identified. Some clones are missing from TCRdb's copy, which holds only in-frame ones; the method was immunoSEQ multiplex PCR. The sample consists of approximately 15,000 clones, 80% to 95% of them appearing once. These data originate in a study of STAT3 mutations in large granular lymphocyte leukemia. Background on the study: Roughly half the longitudinally sequenced T-LGLL patients had canonical STAT3 mutations. Notes on the study in general: Persisting codominant clonotypes may have hidden a small pathogenic clone. TCR clonotype switching after therapy occurred in about 30% of the 18 patients. In T-cell large granular lymphocyte leukemia, about half of patients showed multiple immunodominant subclonotypes. Clonal expansion was inferred from other time points because no sample existed at each clone's first appearance.

The sequence came from a woman in her 50s with T-cell large granular lymphocyte leukemia. Some clones in this sample may be carry-over from other donors' samples. The sequenced sample was peripheral blood mononuclear cells.

This chain's CDR3 is CASSWGSGTGVAYEQYF. In DNA form, the CDR3 reads TGTGCCAGCAGCTGGGGATCCGGGACGGGAGTAGCCTACGAGCAGTACTTC. The chain uses TRBV4-2 and TRBJ2-7, with a possible D match to TRBD2 (6 bases). CDR3 size: 17 residues. V shed 5 bases and J shed 2 bases, with 22 bases lying between them. Germline V gene sequence: CDR1 LGHNA, CDR2 YNFKEQ.